The sequence of this TCR beta chain was determined in a study of radiation and T cells in renal cell carcinoma. TCRdb's table, derived via immunoSEQ multiplex PCR, lists solely in-frame clones and lacks some. The sample includes some 150,000 clones, 65% to 90% of them seen just once. Germline values: CDR1 MNHEY, CDR2 SMNVEV (reference sequence). V shed 6 bases and J shed 7 bases, with 21 bases lying between them. This CDR3 contains 15 residues. The time point here: blood 4 weeks post-SBRT, at nephrectomy. Stated treatment: 15 Gy SBRT to primary tumor, nephrectomy 4 weeks later. The chain employs TRBV27 and TRBJ1-1; D gene ambiguous. The sequence derives from a woman in her 50s with renal cell carcinoma. The sequencing used blood, collected from a patient whose treatment included radiotherapy and nephrectomy. The CDR3 is CASRPDGLGGSEAFF. The CDR3 region has the DNA TGTGCCAGCAGACCCGACGGCTTAGGAGGGAGTGAAGCTTTCTTT.